What follows are 13 T cell receptor beta chains derived from one specimen sequenced in a study of siplizumab effects on memory and regulatory T cells. TCRdb's copy holds only in-frame clones and misses some; the assay was immunoSEQ multiplex PCR. Of around 110,000 clones listed, 94% were seen once; the top ten hold around 1.5%. Sequenced material: non-Treg CD4+ T cells sorted from blood. Every receptor here comes from a human donor in good health.

The chain couples TRBV11-2 to TRBJ2-1, with D uncertain. The CDR3 sequence is 13 residues long. The germline V gene encodes CDR1 SGHAT and CDR2 FQNNGV. V dropped 5 bases and J dropped 5 bases, with 10 bases sitting between them. The CDR3 protein is CASSTGPNNEQFF. The CDR3 coding sequence is TGTGCCAGCAGCACCGGACCCAACAATGAGCAGTTCTTC. The entire variable domain, with the rest obtained from reference TRBV11-2 and TRBJ2-1, is as follows: EAGVAQSPRYKIIEKRQSVAFWCNPISGHATLYWYQQILGQGPKLLIQFQNNGVVDDSQLPKDRFSAERLKGVDSTLKIQPAKLEDSAVYLCASSTGPNNEQFFGPGTRLTVL.

There are a few counts of this clone. V usage is TRBV19 and J usage is TRBJ2-2, with 9 bases matching TRBD2. Germline lookup yields CDR1 LNHDA and CDR2 SQIVND (reference sequence). The CDR3 loop spans 15 amino acids. The trim removed 6 bases at V and 0 bases at J, leaving 2 bases unmatched. In nucleotides, the CDR3 is TGTGCCAGTAGGAGCGGGGGGCCGAACACCGGGGAGCTGTTTTTT. Translating it yields CASRSGGPNTGELFF.

This chain joins TRBV5-1 and TRBJ2-1; 12 bases are a match to TRBD2. Germline loops: CDR1 SGHRS, CDR2 YFSETQ. The CDR3 covers 16 residues. V dropped 0 bases and J dropped 9; count of bases not matched to a gene: 7. The CDR3 is CASSLEASGRGLEQFF. CDR3 DNA sequence: TGCGCCAGCAGCTTGGAGGCTAGCGGGAGGGGGCTTGAGCAGTTCTTC.

This clone has a single count. The genes are TRBV14 and TRBJ2-2; D not certain. The CDR3 sequence is 14 residues long. Germline V lookup: CDR1 SGHDN, CDR2 FVKESK. The V gene lost 8 bases and the J gene lost 5 bases, with 15 bases spanning the gap. The CDR3 region is CASGRQVGTGELFF. The CDR3 DNA is TGTGCCAGCGGCCGCCAGGTCGGTACCGGGGAGCTGTTTTTT.

About this clone itself: Other DNA sequences from this sample encode an identical CDR3 as well. Written as DNA, the CDR3 is TGTGCCAGCAGCCCGGGGGGCACTGAAGCTTTCTTT. This gives the protein CASSPGGTEAFF. This chain uses TRBV2 with TRBJ1-1; a possible D gene is TRBD1 (5 bases). The CDR3 is 12 amino acids. Germline CDR1 is SNHLY and CDR2 is FYNNEI. The V gene lost 6 bases and the J gene lost 4 bases, with 9 bases spanning the gap.

V and J are TRBV9 and TRBJ1-5, with D perhaps matching TRBD1 (5 bases). Germline CDR1 is SGDLS and CDR2 is YYNGEE. The CDR3 loop spans 15 amino acids. Trimming shortened V by 4 bases and J by 1 base, and 12 bases separated the two germline ends. The CDR3 bases are TGTGCCAGCAGCCTCAGGGAGGGGAGCAATCAGCCCCAGCATTTT. It is translated as CASSLREGSNQPQHF.

The rearrangement joins TRBV5-1 to TRBJ2-3; D is possibly TRBD2 (6 bases). Germline V gene data show CDR1 as SGHRS and CDR2 as YFSETQ. V was trimmed by 4 bases and J by 3 bases, leaving 9 bases between them. The CDR3 length is 13 residues. The CDR3 here is CASSVDYTDTQYF. CDR3 in DNA: TGCGCCAGCAGCGTGGACTATACAGATACGCAGTATTTT.

V is TRBV6-4 and J is TRBJ2-1, with 8 bases fitting TRBD2. The germline gives CDR1 MRHNA, CDR2 SNTAGT. The V and J ends lost 6 bases and 7 bases, in that order; junction bases with no gene match: 14. The CDR3 consists of 16 residues. The CDR3 DNA reads as TGTGCCAGCAGCGCCATTCACGCGGGAGGAACAAATGAGCAGTTCTTC. Translation: CASSAIHAGGTNEQFF.

The rearrangement links TRBV15 to TRBJ1-1, with D unresolved. Germline assignment: CDR1 LNHNV and CDR2 YYDKDF (reference sequence). The ends were cut back, 2 bases at V and 8 bases at J, with 15 bases in the middle. The CDR3 has 14 amino acids. In nucleotides, the CDR3 is TGTGCCACCAGCAGACAGAACAGCGAGCACGAAGCTTTCTTT. Translation: CATSRQNSEHEAFF.

The chain recombines TRBV6-5 with TRBJ2-7, with D hard to call. This CDR3 is built from 13 residues. V dropped 6 bases and J dropped 4 bases, with 13 bases sitting between them. Germline V CDR1 and CDR2: MNHEY, SVGAGI. CDR3 loop: CASSLGALYEQYF. CDR3 in DNA: TGTGCCAGCAGCCTCGGCGCCCTATACGAGCAGTACTTC.

The chain has TRBV21-1 and TRBJ2-7; TRBD1 is the table's D call, not checked against the DNA. TRBV21-1 is a pseudogene. This CDR3 has 16 amino acids. For the CDR3, the DNA is TGTGCCAGCCCTGACAGGGGGCAGTTAGTACGATACGAGCAGTACTTC. Protein product: CASPDRGQLVRYEQYF.

This chain links TRBV10-3 with TRBJ1-1; TRBD1 matches at 12 bases. Germline values: CDR1 ENHRY, CDR2 SYGVKD. The CDR3 extends over 13 amino acids. V shed 7 bases and J 7 bases; nucleotides not matched to a gene: 4. As DNA, the CDR3 is TGTGCCATCATTCGGGACAGGGGGCATGAAGCTTTCTTT. Its translation is CAIIRDRGHEAFF.

The V gene is TRBV5-1, the J gene TRBJ2-1; 8 bases are shared with TRBD2. The trim removed 5 bases at V and 6 bases at J, leaving 4 bases unmatched. CDR1 is SGHRS, CDR2 YFSETQ, per germline. The CDR3 loop spans 13 amino acids. CDR3 amino acids: CASRLAAPNEQFF. The CDR3, as DNA: TGCGCCAGCAGACTAGCGGCCCCCAATGAGCAGTTCTTC.